This T cell receptor beta chain stems from a study of vaccination effects on CD4 cells after COVID-19. About the research overall: Sample donation by two convalescent patients took place 16 days and one week before vaccination. Study observations and caveats: Small numbers of convalescent patients limited the study. It also lacked early post-infection timepoints. Marked clonal contraction of infection- and vaccine-induced clones was seen late after vaccination.

A word on this clone: Its antigen remains unidentified.

V was trimmed by 4 bases and J by 2 bases, leaving 10 bases between them. In germline, CDR1 is LGHNA, CDR2 YSLEER. This CDR3 spans 14 amino acids. Viral peptide pool expansion of antigen-specific CD4+ T cells preceded sequencing in the ViraFEST assay. Following culture for nine to ten days, CD4+ T cells were isolated. A PCR test confirmed that the person had SARS-CoV-2 infection between March and December 2020. Cultures got half-medium changes with IL-2 on days 3 and 7. Data came from immunoSEQ multiplex PCR; TCRdb stores just in-frame clones and leaves some out. The profile shows 20,000 to 30,000 clones, 69% of them singletons.

The sequence was obtained from a human donor who had a prior SARS-CoV-2 infection. The source material was CD4+ T cells from PBMCs cultured with SARS-CoV-2 spike peptides, sampled before COVID-19 vaccination. This chain joins TRBV4-3 and TRBJ2-3, with D hard to call. This CDR3 reads CASSLAYFTDTQYF. The CDR3 region has the DNA TGCGCCAGCAGCCTCGCCTACTTCACAGATACGCAGTATTTT.